The source of this TCR beta chain is a study of cytomegalovirus exposure and HLA in healthy donors. Germline V gives CDR1 MGHRA, CDR2 YSYEKL. This CDR3 has 15 amino acids. Trimming took off 5 bases at V and 0 bases at J, with 11 bases between the two ends. 60 Vbeta and 13 Jbeta primers were used in PCR. Profiling relied on immunoSEQ multiplex PCR, and the TCRdb table lists in-frame clones only, not all of them. The data hold about 150,000 clones, with around 80% observed a single time. This chain joins TRBV4-1 and TRBJ2-1; D ambiguous. This clonotype originated in a young man in good health and CMV-seronegative. The sample was PBMCs. The CDR3 DNA reads as TGCGCCAGCAGCTTAGACTTGAGCTCCTACAATGAGCAGTTCTTC. This sequence encodes CASSLDLSSYNEQFF.